The entry below gives a single TCR beta chain sequence along with its context. Germline V lookup: CDR1 MNHEY, CDR2 SVGEGT. CDR3 size: 18 residues. V lost 0 bases, J lost 0 bases, and 9 bases stayed unmatched. The method was immunoSEQ multiplex PCR; TCRdb's version includes in-frame clones alone and lacks a portion of them. Of some 120,000 clones listed, more than 75% are singletons. The sample is drawn from a study of control samples from healthy donors and cancer patients. The source of this sequence is a man between 60 and 75 years old in good health. Sequenced input: blood. V gene TRBV6-2 or TRBV6-3 combines with J gene TRBJ2-3; TRBD2 agrees at 7 bases. The CDR3 DNA reads as TGTGCCAGCAGTTACTCAACCGCAGGGAGGGCGAGCACAGATACGCAGTATTTT. Amino acid sequence: CASSYSTAGRASTDTQYF.